The 30 T cell receptor beta chains listed next were all sequenced from one sample in a study of control samples from healthy donors and cancer patients. Method: immunoSEQ multiplex PCR; TCRdb's copy keeps in-frame clones and lacks some. The sample lists 60,000 to 85,000 clones, around 94% seen once, with 5% to 6.5% in the top ten. The sequenced sample was blood. These TCRs come from a woman aged 55-70 years in good health.

This rearrangement joins TRBV27 to TRBJ2-4; tentative D call: TRBD2 (6 bases). Germline assignment: CDR1 MNHEY and CDR2 SMNVEV (reference sequence). CDR3 length: 13 amino acids. The V gene lost 7 bases and the J gene lost 2 bases, with 9 bases spanning the gap. CDR3 nucleotide sequence: TGTGCCAGCACCGGGGGAACCAAAAACATTCAGTACTTC. Residues: CASTGGTKNIQYF.

In its sample, this clone was seen once. The chain carries TRBV6-6 and TRBJ2-7; perhaps D is TRBD1 or TRBD2 (5 bases each). V gave up 8 bases and J gave up 2 bases, with 10 bases separating them. Germline CDR1 MNHNY, CDR2 SVGAGI (reference sequence). The CDR3 has 12 amino acids. The CDR3 nucleotides read TGTGCCAGCGGGGGTCAGACCTACGAGCAGTACTTC. It is translated as CASGGQTYEQYF.

V and J are TRBV18 and TRBJ2-3, with D maybe TRBD2 (6 bases). Germline V gene lookup returns CDR1 KGHSH and CDR2 LQKENI. This CDR3 region has 17 residues. V shed 2 bases and J shed 3 bases, with 18 bases lying between them. The CDR3 here is CASSPGTPALGTDTQYF. Here the CDR3 DNA reads TGTGCCAGCTCACCAGGGACTCCCGCACTGGGGACAGATACGCAGTATTTT.

The rearrangement uses TRBV28 and TRBJ2-5; 7 bases agree with TRBD2. Looked up from germline, CDR1 is MDHEN and CDR2 is SYDVKM. With V trimmed by 3 bases and J by 7 bases, 8 bases remained unmatched. This CDR3 region has 14 residues. CDR3: CASSLGLQSGTQYF. CDR3 DNA: TGTGCCAGCAGTTTGGGACTACAGTCCGGGACCCAGTACTTC.

The rearrangement links TRBV10-2 to TRBJ1-6, with TRBD1 as a possible D gene (6 bases). The CDR3 loop spans 14 amino acids. Germline V CDR1 and CDR2: WSHSY, SAAADI. V shed 4 bases and J shed 5 bases, with 9 bases lying between them. CDR3 coding DNA: TGCGCCAGCAGTGTTTCAGGGGATAATTCACCCCTCCACTTT. Translated: CASSVSGDNSPLHF.

This clone was counted a few times. The chain carries TRBV7-2 and TRBJ1-1; 11 bases fit TRBD1. With V trimmed by 5 bases and J by 4 bases, 9 bases remained unmatched. This CDR3 is 16 amino acids long. CDR1 is SGHTA and CDR2 is FQGNSA in the germline V gene. The CDR3 sequence is CASSPRTGGAGTEAFF. The CDR3 DNA follows: TGTGCCAGCAGCCCCCGGACAGGGGGCGCAGGCACTGAAGCTTTCTTT.

This chain joins TRBV6-5 and TRBJ1-5; D is possibly TRBD1 (5 bases). Trimming pared 5 bases from V and 7 bases from J, leaving 18 bases between. Germline assignment: CDR1 MNHEY and CDR2 SVGAGI. The CDR3 covers 15 residues. This chain's CDR3 is CASSRSRVLGQPQHF. CDR3 sequence (DNA): TGTGCCAGCAGTCGAAGCAGGGTTTTGGGGCAGCCCCAGCATTTT.

The rearrangement joins TRBV6-2 or TRBV6-3 to TRBJ1-2; D not certain. In germline, CDR1 is MNHEY, CDR2 SVGEGT. The CDR3 has 13 amino acids. Trimming pared 6 bases from V and 7 bases from J, leaving 15 bases between. CDR3 in DNA: TGTGCCAGCAGCCGCAGTGCATGGGGTGGCTACACCTTC. Its protein is CASSRSAWGGYTF.

J is TRBJ1-2 and V is TRBV28, with 7 bases matching TRBD1. The CDR3 is 13 residues long. V shed 6 bases and J 4 bases; nucleotides not matched to a gene: 5. Germline loops: CDR1 MDHEN, CDR2 SYDVKM. The CDR3 DNA reads TGTGCCAGCAGGGGGGACAGAGCCTATGGCTACACCTTC. Translated, it gives CASRGDRAYGYTF.

V and J are TRBV6-2 or TRBV6-3 and TRBJ1-5; 8 nucleotides line up with TRBD1. V was clipped by 2 bases and J by 1 base; unmatched bases: 13. CDR1 and CDR2 (germline): MNHEY, SVGEGT. The CDR3 length is 19 residues. CDR3 residues: CASSYPARGLIESNQPQHF. CDR3 DNA: TGTGCCAGCAGTTACCCGGCCAGGGGGCTAATCGAAAGCAATCAGCCCCAGCATTTT.

The rearrangement uses TRBV14 and TRBJ2-6; D unclear. From germline, CDR1 is SGHDN and CDR2 FVKESK. V dropped 2 bases and J dropped 0 bases, with 5 bases sitting between them. The CDR3 loop spans 15 amino acids. CDR3 nucleotides: TGTGCCAGCAGCCAATCCCACTCTGGGGCCAACGTCCTGACTTTC. This sequence encodes CASSQSHSGANVLTF. The full variable domain, completed using reference TRBV14 and TRBJ2-6, is EAGVTQFPSHSVIEKGQTVTLRCDPISGHDNLYWYRRVMGKEIKFLLHFVKESKQDESGMPNNRFLAERTGGTYSTLKVQPAELEDSGVYFCASSQSHSGANVLTFGAGSRLTVL.

About this clone itself: Within the sample, other DNA sequences also encode this same CDR3. The chain joins TRBV3-1 (or the pseudogene TRBV3-2) to TRBJ1-1, with D uncertain. The V end was cut by 4 bases, the J end by 1 base, with 4 bases between. The CDR3 totals 12 residues. CDR1 and CDR2 from the germline V gene are LGHDT and YNNKEL (reference sequence). CDR3 in DNA: TGTGCCAGCAGCCGGGCGAACACTGAAGCTTTCTTT. Its protein product is CASSRANTEAFF.

This clone was observed a few times. The chain recombines TRBV3-1 (or the pseudogene TRBV3-2) with TRBJ1-2; 7 bases agree with TRBD1. Germline-derived CDR1 and CDR2 are LGHDT and YNNKEL (reference sequence). This CDR3 has 16 amino acids. V shed 0 bases and J 8 bases; nucleotides not matched to a gene: 12. As DNA, the CDR3 is TGTGCCAGCAGCCAAGATTTACCGAGACAGGGACGCGGCTACACCTTC. Protein sequence: CASSQDLPRQGRGYTF.

The sample holds one count of this clone. The V and J genes are TRBV20-1 and TRBJ2-2; either TRBD1 or TRBD2 may supply D (8 bases each). Germline V gene data show CDR1 as DFQATT and CDR2 as SNEGSKA (reference sequence). The CDR3 contains 21 residues. The V end was cut by 3 bases, the J end by 3 bases, with 32 bases between. This chain's CDR3 is CSASGQGWERETKKDTGELFF. Written as DNA, the CDR3 is TGCAGTGCTAGTGGACAGGGATGGGAGCGGGAGACTAAAAAGGACACCGGGGAGCTGTTTTTT.

The genes are TRBV6-4 and TRBJ1-1; D gene uncertain. The V end was cut by 3 bases, the J end by 5 bases, with 13 bases between. The CDR3 has 14 residues. Germline CDR1 MRHNA, CDR2 SNTAGT. The CDR3: CASSEEGKGTEAFF. The DNA of the CDR3 is TGTGCCAGCAGTGAAGAAGGAAAAGGGACTGAAGCTTTCTTT.

The chain uses TRBV28 and TRBJ2-6; either TRBD1 or TRBD2 may fit D (5 bases each). V lost 5 bases and J lost 2, with 25 bases in between. This CDR3 comprises 20 residues. CDR1 is MDHEN and CDR2 is SYDVKM in the germline V gene. The CDR3 spells CASSPRLGTIIPPGANVLTF. DNA for the CDR3: TGTGCCAGCAGTCCCCGATTAGGGACGATAATCCCCCCTGGGGCCAACGTCCTGACTTTC.

The chain is built from TRBV18 and TRBJ2-1, with D possibly being TRBD1 (6 bases). V lost 2 bases, J lost 4 bases, and 12 bases lay in between. The CDR3 contains 15 residues. Germline CDR1 and CDR2: KGHSH and LQKENI. The CDR3 here is CASSPTAGEYNEQFF. The CDR3 nucleotides are TGTGCCAGCTCACCAACGGCAGGGGAATACAATGAGCAGTTCTTC.

The rearrangement links TRBV4-2 to TRBJ2-2; no clear D. The germline V gene encodes CDR1 LGHNA and CDR2 YNFKEQ. CDR3 length: 16 residues. The V end was cut by 4 bases, the J end by 3 bases, with 15 bases between. The CDR3 nucleotides are TGTGCCAGCAGCCCTCTTCCGGGCCTTTACACCGGGGAGCTGTTTTTT. This encodes CASSPLPGLYTGELFF.

CDR3 coding DNA: TGCAGCGTTAGCCGGGGGGAACTAACAGATACGCAGTATTTT. Protein product: CSVSRGELTDTQYF. V is TRBV29-1 and J is TRBJ2-3; 7 nucleotides match TRBD2. Germline V gives CDR1 SQVTM, CDR2 ANQGSEA. The CDR3 is 14 amino acids. V lost 5 bases and J lost 3; bases outside the gene matches: 8.

The chain has TRBV5-1 and TRBJ2-2, with D unresolved. Germline lookup yields CDR1 SGHRS and CDR2 YFSETQ. The CDR3 is 15 amino acids. V was pared by 0 bases and J by 1 base, with 7 bases between. The CDR3 protein is CASSLVPRNTGELFF. The CDR3 nucleotides are TGCGCCAGCAGCTTGGTCCCCAGGAACACCGGGGAGCTGTTTTTT.

The chain joins TRBV19 to TRBJ2-3; 9 bases map to TRBD1. CDR1 LNHDA and CDR2 SQIVND come from the germline V gene (reference sequence). The J segment lost 14 bases and the V segment lost 3 bases, leaving 6 bases of the junction unmatched. The CDR3 runs 12 residues. The chain's CDR3 is CASSITDRGLYF. The CDR3 DNA follows: TGTGCCAGTAGTATTACGGACAGGGGACTGTATTTT.

The chain is built from TRBV21-1 and TRBJ2-7. TRBV21-1 is annotated as a pseudogene. The CDR3 has 11 residues. CDR3 residues: CASSSPYEQYF. Written as DNA, the CDR3 is TGTGCCAGCAGCTCACCCTACGAGCAGTACTTC.

The chain combines TRBV5-6 with TRBJ2-7; the D is unclear. V was pared by 1 base and J by 6 bases, with 5 bases between. This CDR3 comprises 11 residues. From germline, CDR1 is SGHDT and CDR2 YYEEEE. CDR3 DNA: TGTGCCAGCAGCTTGACTGGCGAGCAGTACTTC. The encoded protein is CASSLTGEQYF.

The chain recombines TRBV30 with TRBJ2-5; D is uncertain. V was cut by 4 bases and J by 5 bases, with 11 bases left in between. Germline loops: CDR1 GTSNPN, CDR2 SVGIG (reference sequence). This CDR3 region has 12 residues. This CDR3 is CAWTSISETQYF. The DNA of the CDR3 is TGTGCCTGGACCTCCATCAGCGAGACCCAGTACTTC.

The rearrangement joins TRBV10-3 to TRBJ2-1; 11 nucleotides agree with TRBD2. Germline CDR1 reads ENHRY; CDR2 reads SYGVKD. With 4 bases clipped from V and 9 bases from J, the junction kept 8 bases outside the gene matches. This CDR3 is built from 15 residues. This CDR3 is CAISGRTSGHSEQFF. The CDR3 DNA sequence: TGTGCCATCAGTGGGCGGACTAGCGGGCATAGTGAGCAGTTCTTC.

The chain uses TRBV27 and TRBJ2-5; D is tentatively TRBD1 or TRBD2 (6 bases each). CDR1 MNHEY and CDR2 SMNVEV come from the germline V gene (reference sequence). The CDR3 is 15 amino acids. V was shortened by 0 bases and J by 2 bases, with 10 bases between the two germline ends. The CDR3 DNA reads TGTGCCAGCAGTTTATCCAGGGGACTTCAAGAGACCCAGTACTTC. Translated, it gives CASSLSRGLQETQYF.

The rearrangement links TRBV18 to TRBJ2-2; the D is unclear. Per germline, CDR1 KGHSH and CDR2 LQKENI. V lost 6 bases and J lost 4, with 9 bases in between. CDR3 length: 13 amino acids. The CDR3: CASSLGGTGELFF. The CDR3 nucleotides read TGTGCCAGCTCTCTGGGCGGCACCGGGGAGCTGTTTTTT.

The rearrangement links TRBV12-3 or TRBV12-4 to TRBJ2-5; D is uncertain. Trimming pared 3 bases from V and 4 bases from J, leaving 6 bases between. This CDR3 is 12 amino acids long. CDR3 coding DNA: TGTGCCAGCAGTTTTCCGAGAGAGACCCAGTACTTC. Encoded protein: CASSFPRETQYF.

This clone was observed a single time. The chain couples TRBV7-2 to TRBJ2-5, with 11 nucleotides matching TRBD2. Per the germline V gene, CDR1 is SGHTA and CDR2 is FQGNSA. Trimming took 6 bases from V and 5 from J; bases not matched to a gene: 11. The CDR3 has 16 amino acids. CDR3 sequence (DNA): TGTGCCAGCAGAAAAGTAGCGGGAGGGCCGCGGGAGACCCAGTACTTC. Encoded protein: CASRKVAGGPRETQYF. The variable domain in full, with the rest retrieved from reference TRBV7-2 and TRBJ2-5, is GAGVSQSPSNKVTEKGKDVELRCDPISGHTALYWYRQSLGQGLEFLIYFQGNSAPDKSGLPSDRFSAERTGGSVSTLTIQRTQQEDSAVYLCASRKVAGGPRETQYFGPGTRLLVL.

V gene TRBV7-2 combines with J gene TRBJ2-1; 15 bases are a match to TRBD2. CDR1 is SGHTA and CDR2 is FQGNSA in the germline V gene. CDR3 length equals 19 residues. V shed 1 base and J 5 bases; nucleotides not matched to a gene: 9. The CDR3 sequence: CASSLDPGTSGRLHNEQFF. The CDR3 DNA reads TGTGCCAGCAGCTTAGACCCAGGGACTAGCGGGAGGCTGCACAATGAGCAGTTCTTC. The full variable domain, completed using reference TRBV7-2 and TRBJ2-1, is GAGVSQSPSNKVTEKGKDVELRCDPISGHTALYWYRQSLGQGLEFLIYFQGNSAPDKSGLPSDRFSAERTGGSVSTLTIQRTQQEDSAVYLCASSLDPGTSGRLHNEQFFGPGTRLTVL.